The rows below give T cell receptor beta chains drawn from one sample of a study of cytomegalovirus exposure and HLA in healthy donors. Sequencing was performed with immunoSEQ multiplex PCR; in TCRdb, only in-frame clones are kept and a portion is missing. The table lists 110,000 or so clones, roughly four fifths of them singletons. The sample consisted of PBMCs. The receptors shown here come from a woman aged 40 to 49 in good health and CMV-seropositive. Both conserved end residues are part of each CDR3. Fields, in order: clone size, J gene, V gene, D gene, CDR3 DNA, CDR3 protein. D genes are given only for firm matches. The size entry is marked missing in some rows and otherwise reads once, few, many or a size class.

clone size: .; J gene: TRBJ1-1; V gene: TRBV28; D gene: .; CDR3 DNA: TGTGCCAGCAGTTTAACACAGATGAACACTGAAGCTTTCTTT; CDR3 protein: CASSLTQMNTEAFF
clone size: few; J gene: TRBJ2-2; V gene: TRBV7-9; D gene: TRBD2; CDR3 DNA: TGTGCCAGCAGCTTAAAGGGGACTAGCGGGAGCCTTAGCGGGGAGCTGTTTTTT; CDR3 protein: CASSLKGTSGSLSGELFF
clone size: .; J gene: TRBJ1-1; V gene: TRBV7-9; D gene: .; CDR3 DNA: TGTGCCAGCAGCTTAGAGCACGGGGGGCCTAATGAAGCTTTCTTT; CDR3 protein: CASSLEHGGPNEAFF
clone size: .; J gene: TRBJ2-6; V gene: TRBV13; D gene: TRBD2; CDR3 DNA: TGTGCCAGCAGCCCCCAGGGGATTAGCGGGAGATCTGGGGCCAACGTCCTGACTTTC; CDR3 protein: CASSPQGISGRSGANVLTF
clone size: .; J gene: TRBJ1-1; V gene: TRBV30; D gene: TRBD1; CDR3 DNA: TGTGCCGCTGACAGGGAAAGTAGCACTGAAGCTTTCTTT; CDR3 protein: CAADRESSTEAFF
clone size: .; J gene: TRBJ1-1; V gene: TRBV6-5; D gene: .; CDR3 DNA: TGTGCCAGCAGTTATTGGGGGGTGGGGAGCACTGAAGCTTTCTTT; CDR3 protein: CASSYWGVGSTEAFF
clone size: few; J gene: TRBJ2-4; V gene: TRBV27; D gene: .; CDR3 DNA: TGTGCCAGCAGTTTAACAGGGTCCCTAAACATTCAGTACTTC; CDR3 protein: CASSLTGSLNIQYF
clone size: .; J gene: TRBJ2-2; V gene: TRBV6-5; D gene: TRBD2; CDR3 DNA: TGTGCCAGCAGTTACTCACTAGCGCCGAACACCGGGGAGCTGTTTTTT; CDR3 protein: CASSYSLAPNTGELFF
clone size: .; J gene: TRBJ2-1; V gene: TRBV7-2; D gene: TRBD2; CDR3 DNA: TGTGCCAGCAGCTTTACTAGCGGGCGTTCCTACAATGAGCAGTTCTTC; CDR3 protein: CASSFTSGRSYNEQFF
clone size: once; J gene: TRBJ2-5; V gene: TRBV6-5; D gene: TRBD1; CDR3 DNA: TGTGCCAGCAGTGTGACAGGGGGTGGCGAGACCCAGTACTTC; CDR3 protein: CASSVTGGGETQYF
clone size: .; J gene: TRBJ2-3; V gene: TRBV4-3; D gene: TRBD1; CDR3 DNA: TGCGCCAGCAGCCAAGGTCAGGGGGCAGGAGATACGCAGTATTTT; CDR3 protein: CASSQGQGAGDTQYF
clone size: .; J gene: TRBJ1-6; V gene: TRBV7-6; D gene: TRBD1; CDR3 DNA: TGTGCCAGCAGCTCCCCAGATCTGACAGGGTCCCTTTCACCCCTCCACTTT; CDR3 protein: CASSSPDLTGSLSPLHF
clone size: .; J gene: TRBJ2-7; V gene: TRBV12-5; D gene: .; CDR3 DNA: TGTGCTAGTGGTCCCGGAACAGGGTTCGAGCAGTACTTC; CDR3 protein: CASGPGTGFEQYF
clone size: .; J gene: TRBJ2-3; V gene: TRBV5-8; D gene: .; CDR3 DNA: TGTGCCAGCAGCTTGGTGTTTTCTCTCCGGTCAAGCACAGATACGCAGTATTTT; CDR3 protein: CASSLVFSLRSSTDTQYF
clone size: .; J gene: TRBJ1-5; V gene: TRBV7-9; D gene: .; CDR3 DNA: TGTGCCAGCAGCTTAGCGCATACGGGAGGCAATCAGCCCCAGCATTTT; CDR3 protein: CASSLAHTGGNQPQHF
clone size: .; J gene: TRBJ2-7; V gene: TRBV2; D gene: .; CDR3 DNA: TGTGCCAGCCTCGCCGGGACACCTTACGAGCAGTACTTC; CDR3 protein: CASLAGTPYEQYF
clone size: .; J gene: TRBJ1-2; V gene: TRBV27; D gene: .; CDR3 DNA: TGTGCCAGCAGTCCCGTGGGACTCGCAGCTAACTATGGCTACACCTTC; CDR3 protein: CASSPVGLAANYGYTF
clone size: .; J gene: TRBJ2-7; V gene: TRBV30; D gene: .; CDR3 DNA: TGTGCCTGGAGTGTAGATCTCAGGGGAATCTACGAGCAGTACTTC; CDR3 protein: CAWSVDLRGIYEQYF
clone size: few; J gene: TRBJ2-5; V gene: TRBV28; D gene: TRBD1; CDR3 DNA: TGTGCCAGCAGTGAGACAGGGCTCGTGGAGACCCAGTACTTC; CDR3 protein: CASSETGLVETQYF
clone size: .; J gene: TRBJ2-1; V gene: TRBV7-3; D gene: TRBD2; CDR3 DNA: TGTGCCAGCAGCTCAACGGTCGGGACTAGCGGACACAATGAGCAGTTCTTC; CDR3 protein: CASSSTVGTSGHNEQFF
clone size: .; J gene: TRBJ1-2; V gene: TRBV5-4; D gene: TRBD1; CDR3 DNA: TGTGCCAGCAGCACTGAACAGGGGAGGTATGGCTACACCTTC; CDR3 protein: CASSTEQGRYGYTF
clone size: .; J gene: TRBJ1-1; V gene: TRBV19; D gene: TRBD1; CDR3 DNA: TGTGCCAGTTCTGGAGGGGACAGGCCGAACACTGAAGCTTTCTTT; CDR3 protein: CASSGGDRPNTEAFF
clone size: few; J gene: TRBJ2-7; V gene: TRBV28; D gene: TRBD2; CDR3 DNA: TGTGCCAGCAGTTTTGGATCTAGCGGGTCCTACGAGCAGTACTTC; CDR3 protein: CASSFGSSGSYEQYF
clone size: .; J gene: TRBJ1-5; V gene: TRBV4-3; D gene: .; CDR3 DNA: TGCGCCAGCAGCCAAGACCGCGGCCAGCCCCAGCATTTT; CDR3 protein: CASSQDRGQPQHF